This T cell receptor beta chain was identified during a study of T cells in tuberculosis. The overall study: IGRA-negative adolescents, IGRA-positive adolescents with latent tuberculosis and adults with active tuberculosis formed this South African cohort.

Study outcomes and limitations: Smaller alpha distances in active tuberculosis partly reflected shorter CDR3-alpha lengths. Active tuberculosis alpha repertoires lay closer to GMM-specific TCRs than controls'.

Of note for this clone: Its specificity is unknown.

Germline lookup yields CDR1 MNHEY and CDR2 SVGAGI. V lost 6 bases to trimming and J lost 4 bases; unmatched junction nucleotides: 5. The CDR3 is 13 residues long. On average about 92,000 T cells per donor were immunosequenced. TCRdb keeps only in-frame clones here, not all; method: immunoSEQ multiplex PCR. Altogether over 25,000 clones are present, nearly 90% being singletons, with the ten largest covering 5.5% to 7.5%. The chain is built from TRBV6-5 and TRBJ2-7; 8 bases are a match to TRBD2. The receptor's source is a donor aged 10-29 years with latent tuberculosis or without tuberculosis infection. Sequenced input: PBMCs. The CDR3 region has the DNA TGTGCCAGCAGCGGGACTAGATTTTACGAGCAGTACTTC. This translates into CASSGTRFYEQYF.